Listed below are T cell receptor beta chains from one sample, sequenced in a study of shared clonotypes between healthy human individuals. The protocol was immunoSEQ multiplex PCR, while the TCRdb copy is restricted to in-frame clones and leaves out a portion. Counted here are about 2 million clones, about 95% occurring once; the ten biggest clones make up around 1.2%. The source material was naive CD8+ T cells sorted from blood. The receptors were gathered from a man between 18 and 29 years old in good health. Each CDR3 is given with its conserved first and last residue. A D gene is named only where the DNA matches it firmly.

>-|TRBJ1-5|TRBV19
CASSELRTIDQPQHF
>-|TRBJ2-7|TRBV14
CASSQDKSNRVDEQYF
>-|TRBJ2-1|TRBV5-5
CASSLGGKKFGNEQFF
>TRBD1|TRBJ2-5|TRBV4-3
CASSPRTGGYQETQYF
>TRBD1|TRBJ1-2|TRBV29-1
CSVGGTGRSYGYTF
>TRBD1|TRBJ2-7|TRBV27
CASSPSTGAVLYEQYF
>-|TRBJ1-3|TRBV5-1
CASSLESSGNTIYF
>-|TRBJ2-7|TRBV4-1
CASSHPSSAKMYEQYF
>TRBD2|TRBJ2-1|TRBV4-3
CASSQFSGSYEQFF
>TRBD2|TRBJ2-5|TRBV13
CASSLQGTSEETQYF
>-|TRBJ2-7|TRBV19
CASTGDISYEQYF
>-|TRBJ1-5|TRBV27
CASSPGGRGQPQHF
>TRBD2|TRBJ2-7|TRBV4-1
CASSQGPSPSGSYEQYF
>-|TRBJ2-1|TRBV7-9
CASSLEDGAYNEQFF
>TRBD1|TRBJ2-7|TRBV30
CAWVRQGFYEQYF
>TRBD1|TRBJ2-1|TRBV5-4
CASNPTGANEQFF
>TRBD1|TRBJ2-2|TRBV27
CASSPGQGASGELFF
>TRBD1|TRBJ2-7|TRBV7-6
CASSLEPGGSYEQYF
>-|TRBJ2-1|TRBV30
CAWWAEDNEQFF
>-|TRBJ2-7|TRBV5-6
CASSAGTDSSYEQYF
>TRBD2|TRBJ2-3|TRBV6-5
CASSLGLANTQYF
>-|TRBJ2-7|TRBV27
CASSTGPAYEQYF
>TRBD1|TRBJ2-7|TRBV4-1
CASSQDPPGGNVAEQYF
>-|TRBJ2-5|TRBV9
CASSVGGGQVTQYF
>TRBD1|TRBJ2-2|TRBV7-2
CASSLSDRSNTGELFF
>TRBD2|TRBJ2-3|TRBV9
CASSASTSGPSTDTQYF
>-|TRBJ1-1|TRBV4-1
CASSQDLASLDTEAFF
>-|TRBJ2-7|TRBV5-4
CASSFGSYEQYF
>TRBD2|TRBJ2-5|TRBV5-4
CASSFLAAEAAQYF
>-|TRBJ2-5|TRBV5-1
CASSLAAEAGLQETQYF
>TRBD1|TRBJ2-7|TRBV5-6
CASSLRTRGHFLFTYEQYF
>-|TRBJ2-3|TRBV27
CASSDSTDTQYF
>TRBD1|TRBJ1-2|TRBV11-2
CASSLGGQGGNYGYTF
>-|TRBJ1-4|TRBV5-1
CASSPHRIGATNEKLFF
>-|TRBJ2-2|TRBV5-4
CASSGGHAGELFF
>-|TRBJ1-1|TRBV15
CATSRDRGNSEAFF
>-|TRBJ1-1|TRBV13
CASTPPSNTEAFF
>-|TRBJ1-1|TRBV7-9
CASSLGLAEAFF
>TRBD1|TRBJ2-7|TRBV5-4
CASSLPGQGFYEQYF
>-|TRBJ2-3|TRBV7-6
CASSLGAGTDTQYF
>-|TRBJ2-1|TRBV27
CASSYLGGNEQFF
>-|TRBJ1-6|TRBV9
CASSVAGLGNSPLHF
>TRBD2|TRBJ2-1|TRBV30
CAVEREGLIVYNEQFF
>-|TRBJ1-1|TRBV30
CAWSVGRANTEAFF
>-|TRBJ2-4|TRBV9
CASSGVENIQYF
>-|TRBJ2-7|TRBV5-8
CASSPDSSYEQYF